This TCR beta chain was retrieved from a study of early T cells in non-severe SARS-CoV-2 infection. Study-level background: Unsorted whole blood bulk RNA was sequenced, with unpaired chains.

Remarks on this clonotype: As yet, its antigen is unknown.

Per germline, CDR1 DFQATT and CDR2 SNEGSKA (reference sequence). Trimming left V 3 bases short and J 4 bases short, with 16 bases between. The CDR3 length is 16 residues. Study-level findings and limits: The study's VDJdb matching favored anti-spike CD8 responses and missed private and CD4 specificities.

Individual cDNA molecules each received unique molecular identifiers attached to them. TCRdb itself ran the 5' RACE reads through MiXCR, one entry per CDR3 protein. Among tens of thousands of distinct CDR3 sequences listed, around an eighth were seen once. The clonotype originates from an adult who was a healthcare worker with PCR-confirmed SARS-CoV-2 infection or an uninfected control (not recorded which). This specimen was whole blood, taken at baseline. V gene TRBV20-1 combines with J gene TRBJ1-6; tentatively, D is TRBD1 (6 bases). CDR3 nucleotides: TGCAGTGCTAGGCCTCCAGGGGTTCCGTATAATTCACCCCTCCACTTT. Its translation: CSARPPGVPYNSPLHF.